Listed here is a single T cell receptor (beta chain). This entry comes from a study of shared clonotypes between healthy human individuals. Sequencing used immunoSEQ multiplex PCR; TCRdb keeps in-frame clones, though not all of them. The table lists a few million clones, 92% of them singletons. The sequenced material came from naive CD4+ T cells from PBMCs. The subset here: CD45RA+ positively selected. The origin of this receptor is a man aged 18 to 29 in good health. Some clones in this sample may be carry-over from other donors' samples.

The CDR3 region has the DNA TGCGCCAGCAGCCAGCCGGGACAGGGGCTCTACGAGCAGTACTTC. As protein: CASSQPGQGLYEQYF. The chain uses TRBV4-1 and TRBJ2-7; 10 nucleotides line up with TRBD1. CDR1 MGHRA and CDR2 YSYEKL come from the germline V gene. V was pared by 3 bases and J by 3 bases, with 5 bases of the junction left unmatched. The CDR3 contains 15 residues.